This T cell receptor (beta chain) was captured by sequencing in a study of blood T cell repertoires in COVID-19. Study summary: Acute and convalescent COVID-19 specimens originated in the United States, Italy and Spain.

The repertoire was sequenced with immunoSEQ multiplex PCR; TCRdb's copy has only in-frame clones and lacks some. This table has just over 650,000 clones, about 87% appearing once. Germline CDR1 and CDR2: SGHTA and FQGNSA. The CDR3 runs 15 residues. The ends lost 2 bases at V and 6 bases at J; junction bases unmatched: 8. The sequenced material came from peripheral blood. The V gene is TRBV7-2, the J gene TRBJ1-2, with TRBD1 matching over 8 bases. The source is a woman aged 18-29 years with acute or convalescent COVID-19. CDR3 nucleotides: TGTGCCAGCAGCTTAAACCCCTCAGGGGGCAATGGCTACACCTTC. Translating it yields CASSLNPSGGNGYTF.